This T cell receptor (beta chain) stems from a study of T cells in localized non-small cell lung cancer. Study findings and constraints: Since sequencing was restricted to only one region of the tumor, intratumor heterogeneity remains a possibility. The highest T cell clonality was in uninvolved adjacent lung, above tumor.

Profiled with immunoSEQ multiplex PCR; TCRdb holds only in-frame clones, not every one. The data contain 60,000 to 75,000 clones, 84% of them seen just once; the ten biggest clones take up about 13%. This CDR3 is built from 11 residues. Germline V gene sequence: CDR1 MGHDK, CDR2 SYGVNS. This clone was seen a few times. What it binds is unknown. The chain links TRBV25-1 to TRBJ1-1; no firm D call. The source was peripheral blood, collected before any cancer treatment. The source of this sequence is an older female donor with stage I lung adenocarcinoma. CDR3 sequence: CGTVLNTEAFF. For the CDR3, the DNA is TGTGGGACCGTTTTGAACACTGAAGCTTTCTTT.